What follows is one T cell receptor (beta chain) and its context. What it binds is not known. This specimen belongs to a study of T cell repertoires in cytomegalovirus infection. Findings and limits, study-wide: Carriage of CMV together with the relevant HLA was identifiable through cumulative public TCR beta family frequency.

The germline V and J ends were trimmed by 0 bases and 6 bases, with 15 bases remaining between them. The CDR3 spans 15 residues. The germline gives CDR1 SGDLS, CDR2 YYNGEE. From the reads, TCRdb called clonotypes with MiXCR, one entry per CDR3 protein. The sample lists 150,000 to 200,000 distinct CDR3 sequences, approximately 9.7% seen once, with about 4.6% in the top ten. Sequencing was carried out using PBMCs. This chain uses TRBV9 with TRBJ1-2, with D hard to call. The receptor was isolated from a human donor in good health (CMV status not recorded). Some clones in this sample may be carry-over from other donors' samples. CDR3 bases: TGTGCCAGCAGCGTAGTGCTTAACCCCCTCGATGGCTACACCTTC. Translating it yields CASSVVLNPLDGYTF. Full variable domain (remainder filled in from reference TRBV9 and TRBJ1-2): DSGVTQTPKHLITATGQRVTLRCSPRSGDLSVYWYQQSLDQGLQFLIQYYNGEERAKGNILERFSAQQFPDLHSELNLSSLELGDSALYFCASSVVLNPLDGYTFGSGTRLTVV.